This T cell receptor beta chain was recorded in a study of cytomegalovirus exposure and HLA in healthy donors. PCR primers comprised 60 Vbeta and 13 Jbeta primers. Assay: immunoSEQ multiplex PCR; the TCRdb copy retains only in-frame clones and omits some. The sample lists roughly 150,000 clones; roughly 80% were seen once. Study-wide results and limits: Association of around 17,000 TCR beta sequences with HLA alleles was found at 0.05 false discovery rate in a later analysis.

As for this clone: Its antigen is unidentified.

Material for sequencing was PBMCs. This TCR derives from a female donor in good health and CMV-seronegative.

The CDR3 loop reads CASRTGRGLYEQYF. The CDR3 nucleotides are TGTGCCAGCAGGACGGGGCGGGGGCTATACGAGCAGTACTTC. The chain is built from TRBV28 and TRBJ2-7; TRBD2 might be the D (7 bases). The length of the CDR3 is 14 residues. Trimming left V 6 bases short and J 4 bases short, with 16 bases between. Germline V lookup: CDR1 MDHEN, CDR2 SYDVKM. Variable domain in full (rest from reference TRBV28 and TRBJ2-7): DVKVTQSSRYLVKRTGEKVFLECVQDMDHENMFWYRQDPGLGLRLIYFSYDVKMKEKGDIPEGYSVSREKKERFSLILESASTNQTSMYLCASRTGRGLYEQYFGPGTRLTVT.